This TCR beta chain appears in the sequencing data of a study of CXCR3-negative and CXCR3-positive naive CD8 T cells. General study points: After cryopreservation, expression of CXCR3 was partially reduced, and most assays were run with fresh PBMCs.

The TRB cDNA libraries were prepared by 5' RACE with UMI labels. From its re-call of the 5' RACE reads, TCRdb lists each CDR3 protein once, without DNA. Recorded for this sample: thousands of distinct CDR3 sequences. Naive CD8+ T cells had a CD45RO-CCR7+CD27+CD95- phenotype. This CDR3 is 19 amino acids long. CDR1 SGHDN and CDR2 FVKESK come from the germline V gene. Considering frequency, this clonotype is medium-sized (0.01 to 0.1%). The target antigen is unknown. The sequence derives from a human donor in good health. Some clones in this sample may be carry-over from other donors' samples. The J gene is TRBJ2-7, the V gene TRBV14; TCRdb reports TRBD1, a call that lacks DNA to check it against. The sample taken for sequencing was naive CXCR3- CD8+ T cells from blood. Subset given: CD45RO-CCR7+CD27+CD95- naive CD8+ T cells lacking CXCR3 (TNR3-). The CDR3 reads CASSPGGEGYNPDSYEQYF.